This TCR beta chain was captured in a study of blood T cell repertoires in COVID-19. Study as a whole: PBMCs, B-cell-depleted T cells, or T cells were the source of the cDNA or gDNA that made up the material.

In the authors' workflow: Amplification from reference gene primers served as the basis for estimated nucleated cell counts. The protocol was immunoSEQ multiplex PCR, while the TCRdb copy is restricted to in-frame clones and leaves out a portion. D and trimming were read from the DNA, whereas the V and J calls and clone size are those reported in that table. The sample includes about 220,000 clones, 80% to 85% seen only once; the top ten take approximately 5%. V was trimmed by 1 base and J by 5 bases, leaving 11 bases between them. There are 14 residues in the CDR3. Germline lookup yields CDR1 SGHDN and CDR2 FVKESK.

Sequencing was performed on peripheral blood. The source is a woman aged 55-70 years who had recovered from COVID-19. V gene TRBV14 combines with J gene TRBJ1-2; D unclear. For the CDR3, the DNA is TGTGCCAGCAGCCAAGGAGCGGGTTCTTATGGCTACACCTTC. Its protein product is CASSQGAGSYGYTF.